This T cell receptor beta chain is drawn from a study of beta chain features in type 1 diabetes. V was pared by 3 bases and J by 7 bases, with 3 bases of the junction left unmatched. This CDR3 has 15 residues. In germline, CDR1 is LNHNV, CDR2 YYDKDF (reference sequence). The study reverse transcribed the entire isolated RNA, so it sequenced expressed TCRB transcripts. Profiling relied on immunoSEQ multiplex PCR, and the TCRdb table lists in-frame clones only, not all of them. The repertoire holds under 550,000 clones, with over 10% as singletons. The sequenced sample was naive CD4+ T cells from blood. The chain is built from TRBV15 and TRBJ1-6; 10 nucleotides match TRBD1. This receptor was taken from a woman aged 18-29 years in good health. DNA for the CDR3: TGTGCCACCAGCAGGGGACAGGGGCCCAATTCACCCCTCCACTTT. Encoded protein: CATSRGQGPNSPLHF.